These 18 T cell receptor beta chains were all obtained from the same sample, sequenced in a study of CD8 T cells in ankylosing spondylitis. TCRdb processed the 5' RACE reads anew with MiXCR; each CDR3 protein has one entry. Of hundreds of thousands of distinct CDR3 sequences detected, approximately 10% appear once; the ten largest clones hold approximately 20%. Input material: blood, either unsorted or a sorted T cell fraction (not recorded which). Receptors were obtained from a male donor with ankylosing spondylitis or in good health (not recorded which).

This clonotype came up a few times. This sequence joins TRBV11-3 and TRBJ1-6; the match to TRBD1 covers 7 bases. Per germline, CDR1 SGHNT and CDR2 YENEEA. The CDR3 contains 13 residues. V dropped 5 bases and J dropped 7; count of bases not matched to a gene: 2. Here the CDR3 DNA reads TGTGCCAGCAGCCAGGGGGGGAATTCACCCCTCCACTTT. Translation: CASSQGGNSPLHF.

In this sample, this clonotype turned up many times. J is TRBJ2-3 and V is TRBV7-2; D is possibly TRBD1 (6 bases). This CDR3 spans 16 amino acids. The V gene lost 1 base and the J gene lost 1 base, with 12 bases spanning the gap. Germline CDR1 and CDR2: SGHTA and FQGNSA. This CDR3 is CASSLETGSGTDTQYF. Written as DNA, the CDR3 is TGTGCCAGCAGCTTAGAGACAGGTTCCGGCACAGATACGCAGTATTTT.

This clonotype came up many times. V is TRBV5-6 and J is TRBJ1-1, with D unresolved. This CDR3 is 13 amino acids long. V was trimmed by 4 bases and J by 4 bases, leaving 11 bases between them. Germline V lookup: CDR1 SGHDT, CDR2 YYEEEE. DNA of the CDR3: TGTGCCAGCAGCGCCCCTTGGAGCACTGAAGCTTTCTTT. Residues: CASSAPWSTEAFF.

At least ten counts were recorded for this clonotype. V gene TRBV5-1 combines with J gene TRBJ2-7; 8 bases map to TRBD1. V lost 1 base and J lost 3; bases outside the gene matches: 21. CDR1 and CDR2 from the germline V gene are SGHRS and YFSETQ. The CDR3 loop spans 20 amino acids. The CDR3 region has the DNA TGCGCCAGCAGCTTGCAGACGGCCACGAAACGGACAGGGATCGGCTACGAGCAGTACTTC. This codes for CASSLQTATKRTGIGYEQYF.

In this sample, this clonotype turned up many times. This sequence joins TRBV6-1 and TRBJ2-1, with 11 bases identical to TRBD2. The CDR3 has 16 amino acids. The J segment lost 3 bases and the V segment lost 9 bases, leaving 10 bases of the junction unmatched. Germline-derived CDR1 and CDR2 are MNHNS and SASEGT. CDR3 coding DNA: TGTGCCAGTGTTTTTCCCCTAGCGGGGGGCTACAATGAGCAGTTCTTC. It translates to CASVFPLAGGYNEQFF.

The V gene is TRBV20-1, the J gene TRBJ2-5; tentatively, D is TRBD2 (6 bases). V was clipped by 0 bases and J by 4 bases, with 21 bases between them. The CDR3 consists of 17 residues. From germline, CDR1 is DFQATT and CDR2 SNEGSKA (reference sequence). The CDR3 bases are TGCAGTGCTAGAGATGATACAGGTCCTCCCGGGGGAGAGACCCAGTACTTC. Protein sequence: CSARDDTGPPGGETQYF.

The table lists this clonotype with a few counts. The gene calls are TRBV7-6 and TRBJ1-5; 8 bases line up with TRBD1. This CDR3 has 14 amino acids. Trimming cost V 3 bases and J 5 bases; bases outside gene matches: 3. Germline V gene lookup returns CDR1 SGHVS and CDR2 FNYEAQ. The CDR3 here is CASSLPGGDQPQHF. The DNA of the CDR3 is TGTGCCAGCAGCTTGCCAGGGGGCGATCAGCCCCAGCATTTT.

This clonotype was detected many times. The J gene is TRBJ2-7, the V gene TRBV30, with 10 bases lining up with TRBD1. The CDR3 is 13 amino acids. In germline, CDR1 is GTSNPN, CDR2 SVGIG (reference sequence). J lost 5 bases, V lost 2 bases, and 3 bases had no gene match. The CDR3 DNA reads TGTGCCTGGAGTTGGGACAGGGGCAACGAGCAGTACTTC. This sequence encodes CAWSWDRGNEQYF.

This clonotype was seen a few times. The chain carries TRBV28 and TRBJ2-1, with 8 bases lining up with TRBD2. The CDR3 is 15 amino acids. The junction had 11 bases not matched to a gene; V was cut back by 4 bases and J by 9 bases. The germline V gene encodes CDR1 MDHEN and CDR2 SYDVKM. The CDR3 sequence: CASSSSPAGGGEQFF. CDR3 nucleotide sequence: TGTGCCAGCAGTTCGTCCCCCGCGGGGGGCGGTGAGCAGTTCTTC.

This clonotype has ten or more counts. This chain uses TRBV29-1 with TRBJ2-7; D uncertain. The ends were cut back, 4 bases at V and 6 bases at J, with 10 bases in the middle. CDR3 length equals 11 residues. The germline V gene encodes CDR1 SQVTM and CDR2 ANQGSEA. Written as DNA, the CDR3 is TGCAGCGTTGCCCGGGTGGGCGAGCAGTACTTC. Protein sequence: CSVARVGEQYF.

This clonotype was observed many times. The rearrangement links TRBV7-9 to TRBJ2-6; 7 bases line up with TRBD1. Germline CDR1 and CDR2: SEHNR and FQNEAQ (reference sequence). The CDR3 is made up of 16 amino acids. J was trimmed by 0 bases and V by 5 bases; bases with no gene match: 4. Written as DNA, the CDR3 is TGTGCCAGCAGCGTCGACAGGGTCTCTGGGGCCAACGTCCTGACTTTC. It yields the protein CASSVDRVSGANVLTF.

At least ten counts were recorded for this clonotype. This chain uses TRBV20-1 with TRBJ1-1; no clear D. The CDR3 length is 12 residues. Trimming shortened V by 1 base and J by 2 bases, and 5 bases separated the two germline ends. Germline V lookup: CDR1 DFQATT, CDR2 SNEGSKA (reference sequence). As DNA, the CDR3 is TGCAGTGCTAGAGGCTCTAACACTGAAGCTTTCTTT. Amino acid sequence: CSARGSNTEAFF.

In this sample, this clonotype turned up many times. The chain carries TRBV5-1 and TRBJ1-2; maybe TRBD1 (6 bases). V gave up 0 bases and J gave up 5 bases, with 11 bases separating them. The CDR3 sequence is 14 residues long. Germline CDR1 reads SGHRS; CDR2 reads YFSETQ. The CDR3 loop is CASSLDREGYGYTF. CDR3 sequence (DNA): TGCGCCAGCAGCTTGGACAGGGAAGGGTATGGCTACACCTTC.

This clonotype was observed at least ten times. This chain joins TRBV20-1 and TRBJ2-5, with D possibly being TRBD2 (5 bases). Germline V gene data show CDR1 as DFQATT and CDR2 as SNEGSKA (reference sequence). The length of the CDR3 is 13 residues. CDR3: CSTTASGGETQYF. CDR3 DNA: TGCAGCACGACTGCGAGCGGTGGTGAGACCCAGTACTTC.

In this sample, this clonotype turned up many times. This rearrangement joins TRBV28 to TRBJ2-7; D remains ambiguous. V was shortened by 6 bases and J by 5 bases, with 14 bases between the two germline ends. This CDR3 has 13 amino acids. Looked up from germline, CDR1 is MDHEN and CDR2 is SYDVKM. Here the CDR3 reads CASSTNSVDEQYF. CDR3 DNA: TGTGCCAGCAGCACTAATAGTGTAGACGAGCAGTACTTC.

This clonotype was counted only a few times. This chain joins TRBV29-1 and TRBJ1-1; D not certain. The V gene's germline CDR1 is SQVTM and CDR2 ANQGSEA. This CDR3 is built from 13 residues. V lost 4 bases, J lost 5 bases, and 14 bases lay in between. CDR3 sequence: CSVGAFGETEAFF. CDR3 sequence (DNA): TGCAGCGTTGGGGCCTTCGGGGAGACTGAAGCTTTCTTT.

Turning to this clonotype: The junction departs from germline at one end; a sequencing error may be responsible. This chain connects TRBV24-1 to TRBJ2-7, with D hard to call. In germline, CDR1 is KGHDR, CDR2 SFDVKD. This CDR3 comprises 14 residues. CDR3 residues: CATSDPQIPYGQYF. The DNA of the CDR3 is TGTGCCACCAGTGACCCGCAGATCCCCTACGGGCAGTACTTC.

This clonotype has a handful of counts. V gene TRBV30 combines with J gene TRBJ2-3, with D possibly matching TRBD2 (5 bases). Trimming left V 3 bases short and J 3 bases short, with 7 bases between. The CDR3 totals 12 residues. The germline V gene has CDR1 GTSNPN and CDR2 SVGIG (reference sequence). The CDR3 coding sequence is TGTGCCTGGAGAGGGAGAACAGATACGCAGTATTTT. Encoded protein: CAWRGRTDTQYF.